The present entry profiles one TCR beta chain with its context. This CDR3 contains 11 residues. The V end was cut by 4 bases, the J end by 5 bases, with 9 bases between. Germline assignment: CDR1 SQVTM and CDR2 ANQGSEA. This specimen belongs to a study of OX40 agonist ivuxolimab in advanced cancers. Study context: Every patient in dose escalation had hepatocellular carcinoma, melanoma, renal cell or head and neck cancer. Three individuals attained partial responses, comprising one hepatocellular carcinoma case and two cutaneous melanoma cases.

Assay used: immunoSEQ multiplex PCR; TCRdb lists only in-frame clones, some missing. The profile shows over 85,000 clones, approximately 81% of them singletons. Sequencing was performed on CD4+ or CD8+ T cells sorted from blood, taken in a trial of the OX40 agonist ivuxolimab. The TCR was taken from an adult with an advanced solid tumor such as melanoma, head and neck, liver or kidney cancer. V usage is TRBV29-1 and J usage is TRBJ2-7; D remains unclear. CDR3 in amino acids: CSVVFGHEQYV. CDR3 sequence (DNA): TGCAGCGTTGTATTCGGTCACGAGCAGTACGTC.